The present T cell receptor beta chain was sequenced within a study of blood T cell repertoires in COVID-19 (dated by TCRdb to about 2020). About the study as a whole: Collaborator samples came from the United States, Italy and Spain and covered acute and convalescent phases of COVID-19. The repertoires were made available in a free public database intended to serve as a resource for research on the immune response to SARS-CoV-2. Samples were obtained from the ongoing ImmuneRACE study (first 160 participants) and from some 1,200 subjects provided by 6 global collaborators. The prospective study material was composed of cDNA or gDNA derived from T cells, B-cell-depleted T cells, or PBMCs. Nearly every sample came with metadata listing a de-identified subject ID, COVID-19 status, age in years and sex. Where available, HLA class I and class II types were obtained from metadata supplied by the sample provider rather than from assay-based typing. Subjects who had been exposed to COVID-19, were actively infected with it, or had recovered from it provided the deeply sampled blood TCRbeta repertoires that made up the dataset.

This clone was seen just once. Its antigen is unknown. No much larger clone is present one base from it, and per-base qualities are unavailable. The germline V gene (reference sequence) supplies CDR1 MNHEY and CDR2 SMNVEV. Germline trimming: 1 base from V, 5 bases from J; junction bases outside gene matches: 8. The CDR3 goes from the cysteine to the phenylalanine over 17 residues. Of the read, only the CDR3 DNA is kept; its 51 bases are in frame from base 1. Each collaborating institution followed its own protocols to collect whole blood in K2EDTA tubes. Collaborator samples were shipped for TCRbeta analysis as frozen whole blood, isolated PBMCs, or DNA extracted from either sample type. The immunoSEQ Assay, a bias-controlled multiplex PCR, was used to amplify TCRbeta CDR3 regions from genomic DNA. The original pipeline was this. Nucleated cell counts per sample were estimated from amplification of reference gene primers within the assay. Sequence reads were collapsed and filtered to measure the absolute abundance of every unique TCRbeta CDR3 rearrangement. For each sample, productive Simpson clonality was calculated as the square root of Simpson's diversity index across productive rearrangements. In its TCRdb copy, this immuneACCESS table keeps in-frame sequences only and misses some clones. Where compared with another copy, unresolved V genes explain less than half of these, and the others have no known cause. V and J calls plus clone size are reproduced from that table; the DNA served to infer D and trimming. This sample lists about 300,000 clones; 65% to 85% were detected once. The leading ten clones occupy approximately 1.2% of the sample.

Overall results and qualifications from the work: How much clinical and demographic metadata was included differed by source and by participant, and the metadata was provided uncurated.

This receptor was identified in a woman aged 50 to 60 with acute or convalescent COVID-19. Specimen: peripheral blood. The chain couples TRBV27 to TRBJ1-5, and 10 bases in between align with TRBD1. The nucleotides are TGTGCCAGCAGTTTATTCCAGGGACAGGGGAGGGATCAGCCCCAGCATTTT. This gives the protein CASSLFQGQGRDQPQHF.